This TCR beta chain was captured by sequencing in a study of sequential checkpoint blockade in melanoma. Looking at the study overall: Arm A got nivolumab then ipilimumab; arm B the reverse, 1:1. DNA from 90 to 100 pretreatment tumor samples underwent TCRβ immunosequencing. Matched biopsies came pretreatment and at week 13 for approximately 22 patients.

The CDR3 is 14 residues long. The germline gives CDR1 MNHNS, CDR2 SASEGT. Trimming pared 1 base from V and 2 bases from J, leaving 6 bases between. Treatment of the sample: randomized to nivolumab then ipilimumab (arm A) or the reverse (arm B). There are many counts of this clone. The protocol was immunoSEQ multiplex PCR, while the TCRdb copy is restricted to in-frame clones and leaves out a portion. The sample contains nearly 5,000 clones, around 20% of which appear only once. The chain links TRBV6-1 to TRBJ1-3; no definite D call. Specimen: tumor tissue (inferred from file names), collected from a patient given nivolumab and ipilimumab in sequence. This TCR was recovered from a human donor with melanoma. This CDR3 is CASSEVDTGNTIYF. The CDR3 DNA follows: TGTGCCAGCAGTGAAGTTGACACTGGAAACACCATATATTTT.